This TCR beta chain is drawn from a study of T-cell memory formation after mild COVID-19 (dated by TCRdb to the early 2020s). About the investigation overall: Most TCR sequence clusters were specific to one of the two donors. Longitudinal TCRalpha and TCRbeta repertoire sequencing tracked T-cell clones expanding and contracting after mild COVID-19 in a couple of donors. Two young, previously healthy adult volunteers made up the cohort, one male and one female.

Beyond this particular receptor, the publication reports: The second-wave clones that peaked on day 37 were not confirmed to be SARS-CoV-2 specific. Clones contracting from day 15 to 85 had balanced CD4/CD8 phenotypes, while a second wave expanding from day 15 to 37 was biased towards CD4+. Some responding clones were found in pre-infection memory, which suggests that pre-existing cross-reactive memory T cells took part in the SARS-CoV-2 response. Contracting CD4+ clones were located mainly in the CM and EM memory subsets, whereas CD8+ clones were found to be enriched in EMRA. The study covered only two mild cases, and larger cohorts including severe cases with pre-infection samples were considered necessary.

PBMCs were isolated by Ficoll-Paque density gradient centrifugation. The sequencing machine was an Illumina NovaSeq 6000. cDNA libraries for TCRalpha and TCRbeta were prepared by 5'RACE using constant-segment primers, with sample barcodes and unique molecular identifiers added. Trizol reagent was used to extract RNA from every sample. Library amplification was performed in two PCR steps, and a second sample barcode and Illumina TruSeq adapters were introduced in the second step. Sequencing of the libraries was done on an Illumina NovaSeq, producing 2 x 150 bp paired-end reads. For the original study's pipeline: The reads were demultiplexed and collapsed into UMI-guided consensus sequences using migec v1.2.7. Using mixcr v2.1.11, UMI consensuses were aligned to TRA and TRB V and J templates and then assembled into clonotypes. A clonotype was counted as expanded or contracted only when both edgeR and NoisET called the clonotype significant, with the noise models trained on biological replicates. For edgeR calls, a false discovery rate-adjusted p below 0.01 and a log2 fold-change threshold of 1 were applied. As an exploratory analysis of dynamics, PCA with hierarchical clustering was applied to max-normalized trajectories of the 1000 most abundant clonotypes. Separately sequenced CD4+ and CD8+ repertoires were used to assign a CD4 or CD8 phenotype to each responding clone. Using fastp at Q25 and MiXCR, TCRdb reprocessed the public reads and kept productive beta chains. CDR3 protein sequences are deduplicated, and each keeps its most common genes and DNA. The V and J calls and clone size are TCRdb's, not the authors'. Within this sample are hundreds of thousands of distinct CDR3 sequences, with less than 25% of them counted one time only. The ten top clones hold about 8.7% of the sample.

This clonotype was detected once. The antigen it binds to is not known. Base qualities were left out, and no much larger clone turns up one base away. CDR1 and CDR2 are read off the germline V gene as SNHLY and FYNNEI. Between the V and J ends, shortened by 5 bases and 0 bases respectively, the junction contains 11 bases. CDR3 length: 15 amino acids, cysteine to phenylalanine. The retained sequence is limited to the CDR3, 45 bases, with the frame set at the first base. This receptor chain uses TRBV2 and TRBJ2-1, with no confident D gene call. This sequence originates from an adult woman who had mild COVID-19 (a few samples of this study predate the infection). The sample titles of this study are shuffled in the database, so cell type and time point are left out; the donor was told from shared clones. The sample consisted of PBMCs or a T cell subset sorted from them (not recorded which). DNA sequence: TGTGCCAGCAGTCCTATAGAGAGCTCCTACAATGAGCAGTTCTTC. This encodes CASSPIESSYNEQFF.